A selection of T cell receptor beta chains follows, all from one sample in a study of response to subunit inactivated influenza vaccine. TCRdb independently ran MiXCR on the RT-PCR reads; one entry per CDR3 protein. The sample carries 550,000 to 600,000 distinct CDR3 sequences, approximately 10% recorded once. The starting material was PBMCs from blood, obtained on the day of vaccination. These receptors came from a man aged 45-65 years who received an inactivated influenza vaccine. Both conserved end residues are part of each CDR3. Fields, in order: V gene, J gene, D gene, clone size, CDR3 protein, CDR3 DNA. The D gene is left open where the match is weak. Where a row states a size, it is once, few, many or the class of an expanded clone; other rows omit it.

>TRBV5-1|TRBJ2-5|.|few
CASSLYSSAETQYF
TGCGCCAGCAGTTTATACAGCAGTGCTGAGACCCAGTACTTC
>TRBV6-1|TRBJ2-7|.|.
CASSRKPGTGSYEQYF
TGTGCCAGCAGCAGGAAACCGGGTACGGGTTCCTACGAGCAGTACTTC
>TRBV5-1|TRBJ2-7|.|few
CASSSTNGALSYF
TGCGCCAGCAGCTCCACGAACGGGGCTTTAAGTTACTTC
>TRBV5-1|TRBJ2-7|.|once
CASSRADQEQYF
TGCGCCAGCAGCCGGGCTGACCAGGAGCAGTACTTC
>TRBV19|TRBJ2-5|.|.
CASSIASARVGETQYF
TGTGCCAGTAGTATAGCCTCGGCCAGGGTCGGAGAGACCCAGTACTTC
>TRBV12-3/TRBV12-4|TRBJ2-1|.|few
CASRALGSSSYNEQFF
TGTGCCAGCAGAGCCTTAGGGTCGAGCTCCTACAATGAGCAGTTCTTC
>TRBV19|TRBJ2-3|.|.
CASSTGRRTLSTDTQYF
TGTGCCAGTAGTACGGGACGGCGTACTCTCAGCACAGATACGCAGTATTTT
>TRBV5-1|TRBJ2-1|.|.
CASSPGTVVWDEQFF
TGCGCCAGCAGCCCCGGGACGGTGGTATGGGATGAGCAGTTCTTC
>TRBV3-1|TRBJ2-1|TRBD2|few
CASSLRSGRAGNEQFF
TGTGCCAGCAGCCTTCGTAGCGGGAGGGCAGGCAATGAGCAGTTCTTC
>TRBV7-7|TRBJ2-5|TRBD2|.
CASSQLAGPPQETQYF
TGTGCTAGCAGCCAACTAGCGGGGCCTCCCCAAGAGACCCAGTACTTC
>TRBV5-1|TRBJ2-2|.|.
CASSLAAGNGELFF
TGCGCCAGCAGCTTAGCCGCGGGAAACGGGGAGCTGTTTTTT
>TRBV27|TRBJ2-1|TRBD2|.
CASSYLSGVLLNEQFF
TGTGCCAGCAGTTACCTTAGCGGGGTCTTGCTCAATGAGCAGTTCTTC
>TRBV12-3/TRBV12-4|TRBJ2-2|.|.
CASSRTVAGELFF
TGTGCCAGCAGCCGGACCGTGGCCGGGGAGCTGTTTTTT
>TRBV4-1|TRBJ2-6|TRBD2|.
CASSQGLGGRAAGANVLTF
TGCGCCAGCAGCCAAGGATTAGGCGGGAGGGCCGCTGGGGCCAACGTCCTGACTTTC
>TRBV29-1|TRBJ2-5|TRBD1|.
CSVRQTGETQYF
TGCAGCGTTAGGCAGACAGGGGAGACCCAGTACTTC
>TRBV29-1|TRBJ2-7|.|.
CSVVGVQKTYEQYF
TGCAGCGTTGTCGGTGTCCAGAAAACCTACGAGCAGTACTTC
>TRBV20-1|TRBJ2-1|.|few
CSARDQSRSFNEQFF
TGCAGTGCTAGAGATCAATCCAGGAGCTTCAATGAGCAGTTCTTC
>TRBV20-1|TRBJ2-6|.|many
CSASGANVLTF
TGCAGTGCTAGCGGGGCCAACGTCCTGACTTTC
>TRBV4-2|TRBJ2-7|.|few
CASSQGSNGEQYF
TGTGCCAGCAGCCAAGGCTCCAACGGCGAGCAGTACTTC
>TRBV20-1|TRBJ2-1|TRBD2|few
CSALKGLAPSSYNEQFF
TGCAGTGCTCTAAAAGGACTAGCGCCTAGCTCCTACAATGAGCAGTTCTTC
>TRBV12-3/TRBV12-4|TRBJ2-4|.|.
CASSRTGGKAAKNIQHF
TGTGCCAGCAGTCGAACCGGGGGCAAGGCAGCCAAAAACATTCAGCACTTC
>TRBV5-1|TRBJ2-1|TRBD2|.
CASSIKVGVVSGSYNEQFF
TGCGCCAGCAGCATAAAAGTGGGGGTTGTTAGCGGGTCCTACAATGAGCAGTTCTTC
>TRBV7-6|TRBJ2-7|TRBD2|many
CASSLGTSASYEQYF
TGTGCCAGCAGCCTGGGGACTAGCGCCTCCTACGAGCAGTACTTC
>TRBV7-9|TRBJ2-7|.|.
CASSLAWAESYEQYF
TGTGCCAGCAGCTTAGCTTGGGCAGAATCCTACGAGCAGTACTTC
>TRBV11-1|TRBJ2-2|.|.
CASSVISGMNTGELFF
TGTGCCAGCAGCGTAATTAGCGGAATGAACACCGGGGAGCTGTTTTTT